Sequencing of this TCR beta chain was carried out in a study of T cell responses to AZD1222 COVID-19 vaccine (TCRdb year 2021). Study-wide context: AZD1222 recipients whose second dose came at about 4 weeks and those whose second dose came at about 12 weeks were combined into one group, since spike-specific TCR depth and breadth did not differ between the two schedules. A total of 230 to 250 trial participants underwent TCR sequencing, of whom 207 received two doses of AZD1222 and about 26 received two doses of the MenACWY control vaccine. Trial participants were enrolled by age into 18-55, 56-69 and 70-plus year subgroups, with approximately 150, 28 and 58 TCR-sequenced participants respectively. Overall study results and their limits: Vaccine-associated CD4 TCRs spanned the whole spike protein, with dominant responses in regions 160-218 and 743-854. The 56-69-year group was small, and its depth increase did not reach significance, likely because of low power. Conclusions about previously exposed vaccinees are limited, since just a handful of AZD1222 recipients were seropositive for SARS-CoV-2 at baseline. After two AZD1222 doses, spike-specific TCR breadth and depth were significantly higher than at day 0 and than in MenACWY recipients. No day 14 peak-response samples were available, so repertoires were characterized only after the peak T cell response. Reportedly, almost half of the unique spike-specific TCRs recognized epitopes lying outside the regions that are mutated in the B.1.351 and B.1.1.7 variants. Most participants were white British and females outnumbered males, and the authors suggested that clonal diversity may have been underestimated.

With respect to this clone: What antigen it recognizes has not been identified. The record has no base qualities; no much larger clone is one base away.

The label giving this sample's time point can be read as: baseline before first vaccination. The vaccinee samples were drawn from two UK trials, COV001 and COV002, one of which was a single-blind randomized controlled phase 2/3 trial testing AZD1222 (ChAdOx1 nCoV-19) in healthy adults. Trial participant PBMC samples were collected at day 0 and day 28 after the second dose for TCRbeta chain sequencing. The CDR3 regions of human TCRbeta chains were subjected to immunosequencing. The source study handled its data this way. Repertoire TCRs were matched against a reference library of SARS-CoV-2-specific TCRs generated with the MIRA antigen-specificity platform. Breadth was defined as the fraction of unique TCRs that were SARS-CoV-2-associated, and depth was defined as the fraction of total T cells that were SARS-CoV-2-associated. Using the MIRA data, each spike-specific TCR was assigned both to the spike region to which the TCR was reactive and to a CD4 or CD8 class. Log10-transformed breadth and depth values were compared by one-way ANOVA with Sidak's multiple comparisons tests. This is the immuneACCESS table as TCRdb keeps it, with only in-frame sequences that have V and J called. A part of the clones is gone; compared with another copy, unresolved V genes explain less than half, and the rest is unexplained. The V and J calls and clone size were taken over from that table, and D and trimming were inferred from the DNA. Here the sample has 95,000 to 150,000 clones; 85% to 90% occur a single time. The ten largest clones take up around 3.1% of the sample.

The CDR3, cysteine through phenylalanine, is 14 amino acids long. Only the CDR3 portion is preserved as DNA: 42 bases, with reading frame beginning at the first base. The germline V gene gives CDR1 as MNHEY and CDR2 as SVGAGI. V loses 7 bases, J loses 3 bases, and the germline ends lie 15 bases apart. The sample consisted of peripheral blood, taken on day 0 of AZD1222 vaccination. The sequence is built from TRBV6-5 and TRBJ1-1, with TRBD1 as a weak D call on 6 bases. This receptor was obtained from an adult in good health. The sequenced DNA is TGTGCCAGCACCACGGGGGCTGCGCACACTGAAGCTTTCTTT. It codes for CASTTGAAHTEAFF.